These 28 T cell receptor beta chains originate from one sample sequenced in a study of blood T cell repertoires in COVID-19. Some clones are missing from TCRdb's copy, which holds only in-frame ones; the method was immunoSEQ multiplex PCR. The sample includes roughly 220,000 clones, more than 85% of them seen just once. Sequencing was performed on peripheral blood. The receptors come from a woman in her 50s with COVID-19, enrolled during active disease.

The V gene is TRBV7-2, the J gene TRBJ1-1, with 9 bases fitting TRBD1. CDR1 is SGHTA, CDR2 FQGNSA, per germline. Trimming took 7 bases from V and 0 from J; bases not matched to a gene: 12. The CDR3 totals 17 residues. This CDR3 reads CASNPLGQGGMNTEAFF. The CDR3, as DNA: TGTGCCAGCAACCCTCTGGGACAGGGAGGAATGAACACTGAAGCTTTCTTT.

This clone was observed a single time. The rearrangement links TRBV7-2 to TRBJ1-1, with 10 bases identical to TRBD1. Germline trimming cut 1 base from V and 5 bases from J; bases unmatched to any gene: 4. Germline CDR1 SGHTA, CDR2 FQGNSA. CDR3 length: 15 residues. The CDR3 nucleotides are TGTGCCAGCAGCTTAGTTGGGACAGGGGTTACTGAAGCTTTCTTT. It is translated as CASSLVGTGVTEAFF.

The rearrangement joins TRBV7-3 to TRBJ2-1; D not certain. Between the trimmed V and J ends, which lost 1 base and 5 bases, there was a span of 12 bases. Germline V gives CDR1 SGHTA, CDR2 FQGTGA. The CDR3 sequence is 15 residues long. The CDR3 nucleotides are TGTGCCAGCAGCTTAAACCGGCGAAGCGACAATGAGCAGTTCTTC. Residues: CASSLNRRSDNEQFF.

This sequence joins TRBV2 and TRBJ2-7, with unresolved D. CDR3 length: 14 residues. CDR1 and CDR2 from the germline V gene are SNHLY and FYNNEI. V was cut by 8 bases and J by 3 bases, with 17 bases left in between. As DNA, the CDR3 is TGTGCCAGCCGTCGCGTTTGGAGCAACTACGAGCAGTACTTC. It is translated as CASRRVWSNYEQYF.

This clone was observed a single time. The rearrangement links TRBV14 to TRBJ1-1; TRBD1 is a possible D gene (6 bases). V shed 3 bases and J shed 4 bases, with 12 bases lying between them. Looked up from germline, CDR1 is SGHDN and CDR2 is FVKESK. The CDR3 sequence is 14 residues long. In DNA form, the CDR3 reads TGTGCCAGCAGCCATGGCAGGGGTACCACTGAAGCTTTCTTT. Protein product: CASSHGRGTTEAFF. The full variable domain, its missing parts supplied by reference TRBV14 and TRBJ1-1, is EAGVTQFPSHSVIEKGQTVTLRCDPISGHDNLYWYRRVMGKEIKFLLHFVKESKQDESGMPNNRFLAERTGGTYSTLKVQPAELEDSGVYFCASSHGRGTTEAFFGQGTRLTVV.

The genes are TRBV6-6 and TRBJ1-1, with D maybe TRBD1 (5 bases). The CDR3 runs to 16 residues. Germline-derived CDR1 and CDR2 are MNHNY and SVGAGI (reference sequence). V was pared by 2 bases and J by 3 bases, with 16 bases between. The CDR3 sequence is CASSYRWDGGDTEAFF. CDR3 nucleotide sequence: TGTGCCAGCAGTTACCGGTGGGACGGCGGGGACACTGAAGCTTTCTTT.

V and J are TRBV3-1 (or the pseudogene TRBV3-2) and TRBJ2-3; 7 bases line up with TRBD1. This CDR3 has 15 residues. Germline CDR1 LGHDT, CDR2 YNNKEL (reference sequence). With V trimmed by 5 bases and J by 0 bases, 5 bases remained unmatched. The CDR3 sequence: CASSVGTASTDTQYF. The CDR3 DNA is TGTGCCAGCAGCGTCGGGACAGCCAGCACAGATACGCAGTATTTT.

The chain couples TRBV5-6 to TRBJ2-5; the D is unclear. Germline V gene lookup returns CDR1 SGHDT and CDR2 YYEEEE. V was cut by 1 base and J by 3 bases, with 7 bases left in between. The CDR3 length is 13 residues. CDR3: CASSLLIKETQYF. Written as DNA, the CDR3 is TGTGCCAGCAGCTTGTTAATAAAAGAGACCCAGTACTTC.

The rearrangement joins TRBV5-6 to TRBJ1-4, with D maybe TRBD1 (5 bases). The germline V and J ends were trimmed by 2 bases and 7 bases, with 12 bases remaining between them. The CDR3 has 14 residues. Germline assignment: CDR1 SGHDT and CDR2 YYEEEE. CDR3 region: CASSFNRRSEKLFF. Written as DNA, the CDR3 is TGTGCCAGCAGCTTTAACAGGCGGAGTGAAAAACTGTTTTTT.

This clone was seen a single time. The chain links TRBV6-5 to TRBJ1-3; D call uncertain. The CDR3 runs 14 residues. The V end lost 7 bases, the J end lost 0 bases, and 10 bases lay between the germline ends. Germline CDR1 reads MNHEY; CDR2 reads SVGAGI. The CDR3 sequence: CASKRSFSGNTIYF. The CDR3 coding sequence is TGTGCCAGCAAAAGGAGTTTCTCTGGAAACACCATATATTTT.

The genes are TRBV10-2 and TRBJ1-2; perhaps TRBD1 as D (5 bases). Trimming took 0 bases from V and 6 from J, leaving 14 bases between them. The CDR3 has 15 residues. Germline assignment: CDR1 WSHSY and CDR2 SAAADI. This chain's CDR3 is CASSESIQGRNGYTF. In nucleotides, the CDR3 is TGCGCCAGCAGTGAGTCGATCCAGGGCAGAAATGGCTACACCTTC.

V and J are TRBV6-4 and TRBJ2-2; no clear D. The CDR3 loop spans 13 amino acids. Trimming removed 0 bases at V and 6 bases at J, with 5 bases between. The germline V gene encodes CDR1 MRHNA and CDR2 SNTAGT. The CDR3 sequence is CASSDSWPGELFF. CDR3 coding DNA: TGTGCCAGCAGTGACTCCTGGCCCGGGGAGCTGTTTTTT.

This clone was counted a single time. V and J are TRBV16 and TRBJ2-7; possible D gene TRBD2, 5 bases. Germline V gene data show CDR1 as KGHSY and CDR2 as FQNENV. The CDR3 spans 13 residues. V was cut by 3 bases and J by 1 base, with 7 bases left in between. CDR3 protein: CASSHGVSYEQYF. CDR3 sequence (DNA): TGTGCCAGCAGCCACGGGGTGTCCTACGAGCAGTACTTC.

The CDR3 DNA reads as TGTGCCAGCAGCTCCGGACAGGGGGCACGGGACGAGCAGTTCTTC. Translated: CASSSGQGARDEQFF. The rearrangement links TRBV5-6 to TRBJ2-1; 11 bases are shared with TRBD1. Germline V lookup: CDR1 SGHDT, CDR2 YYEEEE. The CDR3 is made up of 15 amino acids. Trimming at V came to 3 bases and at J to 10 bases, leaving 9 bases not matched to a gene. Looking up the rest from reference TRBV5-6 and TRBJ2-1 gives the full variable domain: DAGVTQSPTHLIKTRGQQVTLRCSPKSGHDTVSWYQQALGQGPQFIFQYYEEEERQRGNFPDRFSGHQFPNYSSELNVNALLLGDSALYLCASSSGQGARDEQFFGPGTRLTVL.

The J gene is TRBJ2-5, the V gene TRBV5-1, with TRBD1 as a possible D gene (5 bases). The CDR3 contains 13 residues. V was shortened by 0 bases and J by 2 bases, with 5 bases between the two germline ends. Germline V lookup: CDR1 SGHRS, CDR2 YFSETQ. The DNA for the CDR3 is TGCGCCAGCAGCTTGGGACAGCAAGAGACCCAGTACTTC. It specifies CASSLGQQETQYF.

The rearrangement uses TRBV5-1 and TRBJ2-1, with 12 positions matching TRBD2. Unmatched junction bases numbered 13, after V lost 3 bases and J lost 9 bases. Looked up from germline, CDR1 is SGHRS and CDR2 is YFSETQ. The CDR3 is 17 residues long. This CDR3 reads CASSSRRLAGDMGEQFF. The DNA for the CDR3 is TGCGCCAGCAGCTCCCGCAGACTAGCGGGGGATATGGGTGAGCAGTTCTTC.

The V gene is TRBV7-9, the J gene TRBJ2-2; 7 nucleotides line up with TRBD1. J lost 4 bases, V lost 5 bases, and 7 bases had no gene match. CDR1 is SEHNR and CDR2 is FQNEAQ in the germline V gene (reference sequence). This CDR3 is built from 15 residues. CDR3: CASSGRDSSTGELFF. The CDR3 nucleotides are TGTGCCAGCAGCGGTCGGGACAGTTCCACCGGGGAGCTGTTTTTT. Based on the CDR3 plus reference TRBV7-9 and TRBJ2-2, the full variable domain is DTGVSQNPRHKITKRGQNVTFRCDPISEHNRLYWYRQTLGQGPEFLTYFQNEAQLEKSRLLSDRFSAERPKGSFSTLEIQRTEQGDSAMYLCASSGRDSSTGELFFGEGSRLTVL.

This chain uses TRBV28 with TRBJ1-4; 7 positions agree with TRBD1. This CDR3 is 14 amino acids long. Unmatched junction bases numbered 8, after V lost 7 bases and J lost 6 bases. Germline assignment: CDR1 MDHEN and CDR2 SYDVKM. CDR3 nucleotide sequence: TGTGCCAGCACCACGAGGGGGCCGTATGAAAAACTGTTTTTT. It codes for CASTTRGPYEKLFF.

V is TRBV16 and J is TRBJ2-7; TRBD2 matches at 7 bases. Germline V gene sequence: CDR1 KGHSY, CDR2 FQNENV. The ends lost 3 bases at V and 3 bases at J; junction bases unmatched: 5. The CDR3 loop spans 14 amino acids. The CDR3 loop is CASSHGTGGYEQYF. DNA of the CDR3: TGTGCCAGCAGCCACGGGACGGGAGGCTACGAGCAGTACTTC. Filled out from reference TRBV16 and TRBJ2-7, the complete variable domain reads GEEVAQTPKHLVRGEGQKAKLYCAPIKGHSYVFWYQQVLKNEFKFLISFQNENVFDETGMPKERFSAKCLPNSPCSLEIQATKLEDSAVYFCASSHGTGGYEQYFGPGTRLTVT.

CDR3 nucleotide sequence: TGTGCCACCAGTCAGGGGACAGCTTATGGCTACACCTTC. This translates into CATSQGTAYGYTF. This chain links TRBV24-1 with TRBJ1-2; 7 bases align to TRBD1. V was clipped by 6 bases and J by 5 bases; unmatched bases: 5. Germline lookup yields CDR1 KGHDR and CDR2 SFDVKD. The length of the CDR3 is 13 residues.

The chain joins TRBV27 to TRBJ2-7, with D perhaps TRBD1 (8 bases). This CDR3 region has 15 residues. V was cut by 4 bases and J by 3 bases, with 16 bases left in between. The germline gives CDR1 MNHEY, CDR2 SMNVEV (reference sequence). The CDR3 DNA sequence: TGTGCCAGCAGTTGGGGGGGACAGGCCTACTACGAGCAGTACGTC. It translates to CASSWGGQAYYEQYV.

The chain's CDR3 is CASTYTENTEAFF. CDR3 DNA: TGTGCCAGCACCTATACAGAGAACACTGAAGCTTTCTTT. The chain recombines TRBV6-5 with TRBJ1-1; D call uncertain. Germline V lookup: CDR1 MNHEY, CDR2 SVGAGI. The CDR3 covers 13 residues. Trimming took off 7 bases at V and 1 base at J, with 10 bases between the two ends.

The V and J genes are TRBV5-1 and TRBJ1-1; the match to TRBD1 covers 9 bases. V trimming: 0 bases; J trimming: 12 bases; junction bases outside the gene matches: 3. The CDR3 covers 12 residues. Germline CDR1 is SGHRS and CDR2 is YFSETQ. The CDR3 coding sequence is TGCGCCAGCAGCTTGGGGGGACAGGGAACTTTCTTT. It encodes CASSLGGQGTFF.

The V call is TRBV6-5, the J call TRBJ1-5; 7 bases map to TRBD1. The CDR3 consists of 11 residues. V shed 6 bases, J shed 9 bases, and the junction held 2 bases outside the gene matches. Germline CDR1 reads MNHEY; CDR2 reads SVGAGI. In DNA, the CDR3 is TGTGCCAGCAGCTGGGACAGGCCCCAGCATTTT. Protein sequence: CASSWDRPQHF.

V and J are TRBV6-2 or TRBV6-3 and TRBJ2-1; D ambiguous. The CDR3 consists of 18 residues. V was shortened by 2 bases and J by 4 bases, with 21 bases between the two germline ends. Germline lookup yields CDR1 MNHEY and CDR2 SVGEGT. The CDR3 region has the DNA TGTGCCAGCAGTTACCCGCCCGGTGGGCAGTTCCCTTACAATGAGCAGTTCTTC. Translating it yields CASSYPPGGQFPYNEQFF.

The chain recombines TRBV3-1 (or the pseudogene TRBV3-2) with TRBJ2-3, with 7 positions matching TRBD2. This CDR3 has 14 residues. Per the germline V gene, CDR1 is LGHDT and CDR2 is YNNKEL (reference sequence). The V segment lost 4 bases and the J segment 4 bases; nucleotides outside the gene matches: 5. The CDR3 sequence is CASSLWTRADTQYF. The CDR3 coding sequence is TGTGCCAGCAGCCTTTGGACTAGGGCAGATACGCAGTATTTT.

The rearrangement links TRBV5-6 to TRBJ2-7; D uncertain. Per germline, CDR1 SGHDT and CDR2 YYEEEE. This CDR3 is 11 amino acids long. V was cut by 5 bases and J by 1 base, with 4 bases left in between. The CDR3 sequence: CASSYSYEQYF. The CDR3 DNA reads TGTGCCAGCAGTTATTCCTACGAGCAGTACTTC.

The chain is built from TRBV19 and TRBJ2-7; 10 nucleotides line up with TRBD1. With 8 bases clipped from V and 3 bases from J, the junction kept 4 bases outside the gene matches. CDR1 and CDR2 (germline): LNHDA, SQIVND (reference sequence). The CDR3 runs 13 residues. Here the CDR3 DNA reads TGTGCCAGTGCCCGGGACAGGGGCTACGAGCAGTACTTC. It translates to CASARDRGYEQYF.